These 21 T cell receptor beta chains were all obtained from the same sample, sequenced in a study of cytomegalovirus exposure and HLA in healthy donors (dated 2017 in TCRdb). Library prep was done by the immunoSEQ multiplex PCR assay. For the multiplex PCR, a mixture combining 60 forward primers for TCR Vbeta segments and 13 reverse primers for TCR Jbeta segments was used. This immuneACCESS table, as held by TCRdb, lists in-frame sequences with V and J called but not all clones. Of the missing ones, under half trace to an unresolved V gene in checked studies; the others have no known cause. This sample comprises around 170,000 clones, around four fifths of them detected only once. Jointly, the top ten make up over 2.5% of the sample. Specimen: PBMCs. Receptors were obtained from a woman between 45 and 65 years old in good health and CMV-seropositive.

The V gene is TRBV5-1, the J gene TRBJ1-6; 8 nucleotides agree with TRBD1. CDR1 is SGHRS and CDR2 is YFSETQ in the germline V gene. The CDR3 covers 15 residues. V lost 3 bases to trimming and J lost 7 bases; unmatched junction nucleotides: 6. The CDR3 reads CASSSTGDSNSPLHF. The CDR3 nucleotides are TGCGCCAGCAGCTCGACAGGGGATAGCAATTCACCCCTCCACTTT.

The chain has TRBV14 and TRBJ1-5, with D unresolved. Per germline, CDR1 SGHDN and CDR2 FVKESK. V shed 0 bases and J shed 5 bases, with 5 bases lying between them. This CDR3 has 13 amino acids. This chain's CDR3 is CASSQDSDQPQHF. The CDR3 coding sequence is TGTGCCAGCAGCCAAGATTCCGATCAGCCCCAGCATTTT.

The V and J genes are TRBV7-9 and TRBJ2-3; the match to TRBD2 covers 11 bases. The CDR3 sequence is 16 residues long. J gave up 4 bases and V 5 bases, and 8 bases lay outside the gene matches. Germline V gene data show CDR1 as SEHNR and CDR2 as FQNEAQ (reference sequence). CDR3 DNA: TGTGCCAGCAGCCCGCCGGGACTAGCGGTGGCAGATACGCAGTATTTT. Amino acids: CASSPPGLAVADTQYF.

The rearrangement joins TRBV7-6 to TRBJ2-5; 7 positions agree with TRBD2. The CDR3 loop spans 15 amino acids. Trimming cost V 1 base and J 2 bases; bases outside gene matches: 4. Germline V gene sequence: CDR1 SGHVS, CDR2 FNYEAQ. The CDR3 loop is CASSLGSGRQETQYF. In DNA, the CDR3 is TGTGCCAGCAGCTTAGGTAGCGGGCGACAAGAGACCCAGTACTTC.

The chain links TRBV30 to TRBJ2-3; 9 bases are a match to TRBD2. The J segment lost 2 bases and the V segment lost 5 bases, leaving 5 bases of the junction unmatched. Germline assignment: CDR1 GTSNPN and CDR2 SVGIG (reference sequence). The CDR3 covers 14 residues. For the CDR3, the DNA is TGTGCCTGGCGAGCGGGGGGCGCCACAGATACGCAGTATTTT. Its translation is CAWRAGGATDTQYF.

The CDR3 DNA reads TGTGCCAGCAGCTTCACATCCGGGAAAAGTGCAGATACGCAGTATTTT. As protein: CASSFTSGKSADTQYF. The rearrangement uses TRBV7-8 and TRBJ2-3, with D perhaps matching TRBD2 (5 bases). The ends were cut back, 3 bases at V and 4 bases at J, with 17 bases in the middle. Germline lookup yields CDR1 SGHVS and CDR2 FQNEAQ. CDR3 length: 16 amino acids.

Here the CDR3 reads CASGQGIGQPQHF. The CDR3 DNA reads as TGTGCCTCGGGACAGGGGATAGGGCAGCCCCAGCATTTT. The J gene is TRBJ1-5, the V gene TRBV6-4; 10 bases agree with TRBD1. V shed 11 bases, J shed 7 bases, and the junction held 8 bases outside the gene matches. The CDR3 covers 13 residues. The V gene's germline CDR1 is MRHNA and CDR2 SNTAGT.

In nucleotides, the CDR3 is TGTGCTAGTGGTTTGGTATTGGGGGCGGCCCAAAATGAGCAGTTCTTC. It is translated as CASGLVLGAAQNEQFF. The chain carries TRBV12-5 and TRBJ2-1, with D perhaps TRBD1 (6 bases). This CDR3 has 16 residues. Germline CDR1 is LGHNT and CDR2 is FRNRAP. Trimming removed 0 bases from V and 7 bases from J, with 16 bases in between. The whole variable domain, filled in from reference TRBV12-5 and TRBJ2-1, reads DARVTQTPRHKVTEMGQEVTMRCQPILGHNTVFWYRQTMMQGLELLAYFRNRAPLDDSGMPKDRFSAEMPDATLATLKIQPSEPRDSAVYFCASGLVLGAAQNEQFFGPGTRLTVL.

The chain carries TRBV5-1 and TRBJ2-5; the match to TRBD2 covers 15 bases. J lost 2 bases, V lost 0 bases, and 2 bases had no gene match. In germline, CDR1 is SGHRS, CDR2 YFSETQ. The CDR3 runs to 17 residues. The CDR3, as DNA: TGCGCCAGCAGCTTGGCCGGGACTAGCGGGGGGCAAGAGACCCAGTACTTC. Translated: CASSLAGTSGGQETQYF. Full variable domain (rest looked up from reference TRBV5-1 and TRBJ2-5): KAGVTQTPRYLIKTRGQQVTLSCSPISGHRSVSWYQQTPGQGLQFLFEYFSETQRNKGNFPGRFSGRQFSNSRSEMNVSTLELGDSALYLCASSLAGTSGGQETQYFGPGTRLLVL.

CDR3 in amino acids: CASSRARKETQYF. The CDR3 nucleotides read TGTGCCAGCAGCCGCGCGAGAAAGGAGACCCAGTACTTC. The chain carries TRBV6-1 and TRBJ2-5; D call uncertain. V shed 6 bases and J shed 5 bases, with 13 bases lying between them. Germline CDR1 and CDR2: MNHNS and SASEGT. The CDR3 has 13 amino acids.

This CDR3 is CASSLNSRGEYEQYF. DNA of the CDR3: TGTGCCAGTAGCCTAAATTCCAGGGGGGAATACGAGCAGTACTTC. The chain joins TRBV19 to TRBJ2-7; D may be TRBD1 (7 bases). The germline gives CDR1 LNHDA, CDR2 SQIVND (reference sequence). CDR3 length equals 15 residues. The germline V and J ends were trimmed by 6 bases and 4 bases, with 19 bases remaining between them.

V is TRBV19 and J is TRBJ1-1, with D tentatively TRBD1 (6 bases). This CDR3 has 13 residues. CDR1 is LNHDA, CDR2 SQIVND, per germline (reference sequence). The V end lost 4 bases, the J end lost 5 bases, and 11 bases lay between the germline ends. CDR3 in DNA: TGTGCCAGTAGTACCCTAGGGACAACTGAAGCTTTCTTT. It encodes CASSTLGTTEAFF.

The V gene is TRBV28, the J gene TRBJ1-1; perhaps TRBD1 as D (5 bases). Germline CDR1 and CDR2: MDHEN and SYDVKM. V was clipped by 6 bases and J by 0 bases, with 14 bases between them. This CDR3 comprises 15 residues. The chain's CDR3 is CASSPRAPLNTEAFF. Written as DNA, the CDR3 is TGTGCCAGCAGCCCCAGGGCCCCTCTGAACACTGAAGCTTTCTTT.

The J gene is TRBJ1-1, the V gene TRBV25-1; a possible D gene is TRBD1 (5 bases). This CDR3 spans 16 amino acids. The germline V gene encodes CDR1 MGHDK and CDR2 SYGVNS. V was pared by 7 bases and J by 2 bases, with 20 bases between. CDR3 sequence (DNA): TGTGCCAGCAATCCCAGTTTGGGGGGAAGTAACACTGAAGCTTTCTTT. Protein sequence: CASNPSLGGSNTEAFF.

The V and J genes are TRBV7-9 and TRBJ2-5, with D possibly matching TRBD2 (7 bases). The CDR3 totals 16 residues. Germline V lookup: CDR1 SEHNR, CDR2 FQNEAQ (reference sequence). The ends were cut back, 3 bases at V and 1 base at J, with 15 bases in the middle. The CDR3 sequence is CASSFGLAGAQETQYF. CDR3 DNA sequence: TGTGCCAGCAGCTTTGGCCTGGCGGGGGCCCAAGAGACCCAGTACTTC.

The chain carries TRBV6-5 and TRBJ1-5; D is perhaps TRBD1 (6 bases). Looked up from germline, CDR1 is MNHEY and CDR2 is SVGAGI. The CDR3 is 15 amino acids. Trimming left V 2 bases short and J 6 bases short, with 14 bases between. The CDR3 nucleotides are TGTGCCAGCAGTTACACTAACAGGGAGGGTCAGCCCCAGCATTTT. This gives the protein CASSYTNREGQPQHF.

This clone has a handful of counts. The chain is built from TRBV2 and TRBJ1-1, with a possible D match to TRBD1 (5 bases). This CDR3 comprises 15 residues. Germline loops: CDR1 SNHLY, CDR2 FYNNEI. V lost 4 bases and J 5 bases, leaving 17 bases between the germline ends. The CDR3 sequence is CASSAAAGSVTEAFF. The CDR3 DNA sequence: TGTGCCAGCAGTGCAGCAGCAGGGTCGGTGACTGAAGCTTTCTTT.

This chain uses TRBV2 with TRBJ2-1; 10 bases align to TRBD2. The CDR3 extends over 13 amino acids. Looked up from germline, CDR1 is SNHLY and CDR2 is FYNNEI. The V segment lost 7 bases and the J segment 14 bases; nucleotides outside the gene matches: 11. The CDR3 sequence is CASMAGAGGKKFF. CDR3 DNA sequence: TGTGCCAGCATGGCAGGAGCGGGGGGGAAGAAGTTCTTC.

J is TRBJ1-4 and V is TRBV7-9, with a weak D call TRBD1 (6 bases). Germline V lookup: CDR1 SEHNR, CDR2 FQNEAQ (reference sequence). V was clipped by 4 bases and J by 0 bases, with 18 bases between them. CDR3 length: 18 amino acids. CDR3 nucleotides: TGTGCCAGCAGCTCCGCCAGGGGCTTAGGGGCAACTAATGAAAAACTGTTTTTT. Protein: CASSSARGLGATNEKLFF.

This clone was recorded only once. The CDR3: CAWTDSNYGYTF. In DNA, the CDR3 is TGTGCCTGGACCGACAGTAACTATGGCTACACCTTC. The rearrangement joins TRBV30 to TRBJ1-2; TRBD1 might be the D (5 bases). This CDR3 is 12 amino acids long. Trimming removed 4 bases from V and 1 base from J, with 7 bases in between. Germline assignment: CDR1 GTSNPN and CDR2 SVGIG (reference sequence). Based on the CDR3 plus reference TRBV30 and TRBJ1-2, the full variable domain is SQTIHQWPATLVQPVGSPLSLECTVEGTSNPNLYWYRQAAGRGLQLLFYSVGIGQISSEVPQNLSASRPQDRQFILSSKKLLLSDSGFYLCAWTDSNYGYTFGSGTRLTVV.

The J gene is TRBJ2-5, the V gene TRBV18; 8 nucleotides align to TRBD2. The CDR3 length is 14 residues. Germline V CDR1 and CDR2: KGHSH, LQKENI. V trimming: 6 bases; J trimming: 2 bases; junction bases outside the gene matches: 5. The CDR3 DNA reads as TGTGCCAGCTCTCCCCCTAGCGGGCAAGAGACCCAGTACTTC. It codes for CASSPPSGQETQYF.